The present entry profiles one TCR beta chain with its context. Antigen: not known. Unique molecular identifiers were incorporated into the prepared TCRbeta library. TCRdb redid the calling of the PCR reads with MiXCR, one entry per CDR3 protein. The data show some 81,000 distinct CDR3 sequences, roughly an eighth seen once. This specimen belongs to a study of T-cell reconstitution after alpha-beta-depleted transplantation in children. Findings of the study overall: The origin of high day-60 TCRbeta diversity in some patients lay in surviving recipient T cells and thymic progenitors. As was reported, about two months after transplant, alpha-beta T cells came from several hundred expanded graft clones. A year had passed since transplant, and T-cell counts and diversity by then came mostly from newly produced T cells.

This CDR3 is built from 15 residues. The V and J ends lost 6 bases and 5 bases, in that order; junction bases with no gene match: 14. Germline assignment: CDR1 DFQATT and CDR2 SNEGSKA (reference sequence). The specimen comprised PBMCs, mostly from graft donor cells, sampled 180 days after TCRalphabeta/CD19-depleted stem cell transplant. The chain combines TRBV20-1 with TRBJ2-7; 9 nucleotides agree with TRBD2. The receptor was derived from a male patient between 2 and 15 years old who had a stem cell transplant for acute lymphoblastic leukemia, so the T cells may come from the graft donor. This CDR3 is CSADLGGGAPDEQYF. In DNA, the CDR3 is TGCAGTGCCGACCTGGGCGGGGGGGCACCCGACGAGCAGTACTTC.